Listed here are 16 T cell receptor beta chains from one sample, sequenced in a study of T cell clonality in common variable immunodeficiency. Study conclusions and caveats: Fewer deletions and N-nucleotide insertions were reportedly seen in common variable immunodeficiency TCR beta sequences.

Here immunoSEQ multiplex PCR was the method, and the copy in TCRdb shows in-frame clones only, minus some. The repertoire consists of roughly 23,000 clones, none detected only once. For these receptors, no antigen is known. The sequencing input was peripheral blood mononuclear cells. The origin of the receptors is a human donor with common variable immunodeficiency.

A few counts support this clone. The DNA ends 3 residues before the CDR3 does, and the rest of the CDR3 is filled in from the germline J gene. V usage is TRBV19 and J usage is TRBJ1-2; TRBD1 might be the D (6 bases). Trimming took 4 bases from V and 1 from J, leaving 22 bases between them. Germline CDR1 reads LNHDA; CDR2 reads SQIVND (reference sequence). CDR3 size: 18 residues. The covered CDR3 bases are TGTGCCAGTAGTAGGCATGGCACCCGGACAGATTTTAACTATGGC. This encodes CASSRHGTRTDFNYG. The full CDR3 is CASSRHGTRTDFNYGYTF.

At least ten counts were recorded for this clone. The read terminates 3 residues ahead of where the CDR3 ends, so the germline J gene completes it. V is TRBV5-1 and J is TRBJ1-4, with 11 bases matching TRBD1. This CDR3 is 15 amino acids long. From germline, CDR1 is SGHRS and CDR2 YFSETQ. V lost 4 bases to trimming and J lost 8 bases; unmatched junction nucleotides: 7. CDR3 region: CASSVGTGGGEKLFF. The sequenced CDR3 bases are TGCGCCAGCAGCGTCGGGACAGGGGGTGGCGAAAAA. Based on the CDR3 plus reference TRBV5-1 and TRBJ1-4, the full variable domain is KAGVTQTPRYLIKTRGQQVTLSCSPISGHRSVSWYQQTPGQGLQFLFEYFSETQRNKGNFPGRFSGRQFSNSRSEMNVSTLELGDSALYLCASSVGTGGGEKLFFGSGTQLSVL.

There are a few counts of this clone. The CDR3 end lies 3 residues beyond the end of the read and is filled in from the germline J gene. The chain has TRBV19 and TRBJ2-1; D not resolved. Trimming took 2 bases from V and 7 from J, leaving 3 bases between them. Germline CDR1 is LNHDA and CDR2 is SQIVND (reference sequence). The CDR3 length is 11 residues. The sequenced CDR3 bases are TGTGCCAGTAGTATAAGGAATGAG. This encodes CASSIRNE. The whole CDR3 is CASSIRNEQFF.

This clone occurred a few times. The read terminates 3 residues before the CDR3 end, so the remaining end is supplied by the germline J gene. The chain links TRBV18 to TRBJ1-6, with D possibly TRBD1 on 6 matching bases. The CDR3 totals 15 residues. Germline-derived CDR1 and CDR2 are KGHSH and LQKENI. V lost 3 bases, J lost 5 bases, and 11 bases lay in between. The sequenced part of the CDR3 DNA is TGTGCCAGCTCACCTGTGGCAGGGGATAATTCACCC. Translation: CASSPVAGDNSP. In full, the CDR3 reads CASSPVAGDNSPLHF.

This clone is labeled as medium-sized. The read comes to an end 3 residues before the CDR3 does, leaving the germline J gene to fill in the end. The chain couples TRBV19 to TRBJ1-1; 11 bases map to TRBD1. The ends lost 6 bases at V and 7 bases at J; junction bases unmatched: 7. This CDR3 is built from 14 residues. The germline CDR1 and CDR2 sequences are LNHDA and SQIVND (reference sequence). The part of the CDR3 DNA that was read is TGTGCCAGTAGGCCGGGACAGGGGGTCGGTGAA. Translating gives CASRPGQGVGE. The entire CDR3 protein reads CASRPGQGVGEAFF.

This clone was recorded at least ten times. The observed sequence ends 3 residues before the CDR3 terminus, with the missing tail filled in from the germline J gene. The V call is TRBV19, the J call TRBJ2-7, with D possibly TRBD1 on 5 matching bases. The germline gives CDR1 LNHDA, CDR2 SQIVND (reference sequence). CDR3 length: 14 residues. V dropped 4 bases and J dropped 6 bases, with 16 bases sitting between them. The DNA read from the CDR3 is TGTGCCAGTAGTACTCAGGGCCCCCCGCTCGAG. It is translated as CASSTQGPPLE. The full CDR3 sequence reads CASSTQGPPLEQYF.

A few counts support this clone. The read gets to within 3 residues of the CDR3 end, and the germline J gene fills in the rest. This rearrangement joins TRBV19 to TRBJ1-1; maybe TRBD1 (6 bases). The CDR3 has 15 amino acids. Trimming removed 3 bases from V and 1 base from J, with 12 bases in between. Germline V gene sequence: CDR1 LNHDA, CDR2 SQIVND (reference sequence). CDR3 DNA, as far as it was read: TGTGCCAGTAGTATGTTGCCAGGGGAGAACACTGAA. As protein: CASSMLPGENTE. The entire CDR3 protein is CASSMLPGENTEAFF.

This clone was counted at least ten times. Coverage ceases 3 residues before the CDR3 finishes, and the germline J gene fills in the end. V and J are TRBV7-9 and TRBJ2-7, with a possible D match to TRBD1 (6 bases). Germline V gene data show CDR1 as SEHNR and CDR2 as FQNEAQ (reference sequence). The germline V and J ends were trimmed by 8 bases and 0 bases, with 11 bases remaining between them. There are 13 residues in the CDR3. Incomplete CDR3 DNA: TGTGCCAGCCAACAGGGAAACTCCTACGAG. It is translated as CASQQGNSYE. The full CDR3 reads CASQQGNSYEQYF.

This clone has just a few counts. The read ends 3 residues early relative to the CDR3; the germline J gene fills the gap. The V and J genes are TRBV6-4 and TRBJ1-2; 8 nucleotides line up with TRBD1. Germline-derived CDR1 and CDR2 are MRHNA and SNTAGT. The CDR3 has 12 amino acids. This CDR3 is CASSDSTGVYTF. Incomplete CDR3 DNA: TGTGCCAGCAGTGACTCGACAGGGGTC.

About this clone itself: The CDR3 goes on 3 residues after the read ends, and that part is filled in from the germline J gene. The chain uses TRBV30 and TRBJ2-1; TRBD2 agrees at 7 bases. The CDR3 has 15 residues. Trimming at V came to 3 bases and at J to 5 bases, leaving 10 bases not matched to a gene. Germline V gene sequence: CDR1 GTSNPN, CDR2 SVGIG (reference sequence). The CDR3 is CAWSGGTLRNNEQFF. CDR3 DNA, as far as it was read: TGTGCCTGGAGCGGGGGGACCTTACGGAACAATGAG.

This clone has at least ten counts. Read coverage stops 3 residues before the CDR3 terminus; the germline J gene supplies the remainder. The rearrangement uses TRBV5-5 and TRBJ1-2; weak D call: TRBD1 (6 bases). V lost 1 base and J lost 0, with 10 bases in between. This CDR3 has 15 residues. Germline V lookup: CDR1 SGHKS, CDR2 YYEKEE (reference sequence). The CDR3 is CASSLTGKANYGYTF. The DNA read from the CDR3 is TGTGCCAGCAGCTTGACAGGGAAAGCTAACTATGGC.

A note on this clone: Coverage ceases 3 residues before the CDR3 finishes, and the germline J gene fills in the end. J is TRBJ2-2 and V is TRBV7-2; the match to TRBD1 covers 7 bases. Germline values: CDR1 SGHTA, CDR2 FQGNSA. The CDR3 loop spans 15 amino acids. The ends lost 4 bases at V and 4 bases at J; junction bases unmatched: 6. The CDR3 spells CASSSPGTVTGELFF. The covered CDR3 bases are TGTGCCAGCAGCTCCCCCGGGACAGTCACCGGGGAG. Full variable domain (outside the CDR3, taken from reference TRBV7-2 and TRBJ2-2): GAGVSQSPSNKVTEKGKDVELRCDPISGHTALYWYRQSLGQGLEFLIYFQGNSAPDKSGLPSDRFSAERTGGSVSTLTIQRTQQEDSAVYLCASSSPGTVTGELFFGEGSRLTVL.

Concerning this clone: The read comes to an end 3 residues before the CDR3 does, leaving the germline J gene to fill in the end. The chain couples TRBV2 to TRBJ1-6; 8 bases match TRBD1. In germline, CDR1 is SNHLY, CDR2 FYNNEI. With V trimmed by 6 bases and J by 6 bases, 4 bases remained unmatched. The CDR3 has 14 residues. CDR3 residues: CASRLQGGNSPLHF. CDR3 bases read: TGTGCCAGCAGACTACAGGGGGGTAATTCACCC.

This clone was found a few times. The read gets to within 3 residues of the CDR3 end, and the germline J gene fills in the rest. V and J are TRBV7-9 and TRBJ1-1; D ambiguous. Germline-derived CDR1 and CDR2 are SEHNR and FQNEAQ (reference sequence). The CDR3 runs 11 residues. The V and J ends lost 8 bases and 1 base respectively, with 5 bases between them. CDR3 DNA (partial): TGTGCCAGCGAGGCGAACACTGAA. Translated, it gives CASEANTE. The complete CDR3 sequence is CASEANTEAFF.

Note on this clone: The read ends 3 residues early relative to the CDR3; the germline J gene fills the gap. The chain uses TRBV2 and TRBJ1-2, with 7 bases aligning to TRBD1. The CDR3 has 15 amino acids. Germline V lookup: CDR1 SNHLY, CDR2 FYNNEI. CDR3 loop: CASSEMRGRSRGYTF. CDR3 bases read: TGTGCCAGCAGTGAAATGAGGGGGCGGTCCAGAGGC. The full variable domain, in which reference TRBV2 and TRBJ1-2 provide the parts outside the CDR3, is EPEVTQTPSHQVTQMGQEVILRCVPISNHLYFYWYRQILGQKVEFLVSFYNNEISEKSEIFDDQFSVERPDGSNFTLKIRSTKLEDSAMYFCASSEMRGRSRGYTFGSGTRLTVV.

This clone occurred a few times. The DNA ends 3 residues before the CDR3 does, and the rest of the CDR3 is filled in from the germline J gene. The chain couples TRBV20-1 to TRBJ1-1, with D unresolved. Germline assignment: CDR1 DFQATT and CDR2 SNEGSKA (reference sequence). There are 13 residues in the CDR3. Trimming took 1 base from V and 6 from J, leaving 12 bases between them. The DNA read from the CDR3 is TGCAGTGCTAGAGGTGCAAACGGGGCTGAA. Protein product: CSARGANGAE. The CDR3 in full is CSARGANGAEAFF.